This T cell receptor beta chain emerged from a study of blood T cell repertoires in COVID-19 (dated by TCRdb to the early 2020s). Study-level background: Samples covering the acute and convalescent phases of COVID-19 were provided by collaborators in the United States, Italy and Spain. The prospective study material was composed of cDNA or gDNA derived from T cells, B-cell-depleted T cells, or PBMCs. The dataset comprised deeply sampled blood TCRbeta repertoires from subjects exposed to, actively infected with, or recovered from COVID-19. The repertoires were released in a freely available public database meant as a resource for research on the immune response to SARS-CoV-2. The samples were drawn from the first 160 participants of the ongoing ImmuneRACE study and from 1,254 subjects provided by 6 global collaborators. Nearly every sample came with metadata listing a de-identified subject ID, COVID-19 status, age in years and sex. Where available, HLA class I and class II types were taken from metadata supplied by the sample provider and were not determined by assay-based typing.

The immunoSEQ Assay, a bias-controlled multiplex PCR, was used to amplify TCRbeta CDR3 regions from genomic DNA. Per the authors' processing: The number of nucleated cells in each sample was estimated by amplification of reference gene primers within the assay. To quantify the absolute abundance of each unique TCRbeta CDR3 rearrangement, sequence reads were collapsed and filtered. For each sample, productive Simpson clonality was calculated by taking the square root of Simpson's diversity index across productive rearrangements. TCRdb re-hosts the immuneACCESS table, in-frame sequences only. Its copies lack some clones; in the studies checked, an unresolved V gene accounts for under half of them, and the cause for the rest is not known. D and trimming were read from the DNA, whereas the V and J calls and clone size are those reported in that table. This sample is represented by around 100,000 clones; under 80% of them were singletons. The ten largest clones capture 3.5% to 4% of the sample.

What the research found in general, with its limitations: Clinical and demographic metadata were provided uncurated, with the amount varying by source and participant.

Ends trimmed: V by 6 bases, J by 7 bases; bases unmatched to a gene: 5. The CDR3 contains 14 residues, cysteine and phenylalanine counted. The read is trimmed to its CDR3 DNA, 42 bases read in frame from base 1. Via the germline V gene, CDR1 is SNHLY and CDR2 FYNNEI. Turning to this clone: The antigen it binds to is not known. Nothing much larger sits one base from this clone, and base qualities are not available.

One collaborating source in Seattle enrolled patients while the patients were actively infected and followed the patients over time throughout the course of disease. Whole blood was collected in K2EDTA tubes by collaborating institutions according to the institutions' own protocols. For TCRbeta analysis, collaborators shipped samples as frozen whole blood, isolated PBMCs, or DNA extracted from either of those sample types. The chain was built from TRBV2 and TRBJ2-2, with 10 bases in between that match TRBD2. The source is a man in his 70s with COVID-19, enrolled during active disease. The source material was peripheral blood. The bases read TGTGCCAGCAGCTTAAGGACTAGCGGCGGGGAGCTGTTTTTT. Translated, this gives CASSLRTSGGELFF.